The 15 T cell receptor beta chains below all came from one sample that was sequenced in a study of regulatory T cells in long-lasting Graves disease. Building of the TCR beta libraries involved iRepertoire HTBI primers and Arm-PCR of CDR3 regions. Each CDR3 protein gets one entry after TCRdb re-called the multiplex PCR reads with MiXCR. Here the sample spans roughly 400,000 distinct CDR3 sequences, around a fifth being singletons. Time point indicated: persistent/refractory GD, antithyroid drugs over 5 years with positive TRAb. Construction of the TCR library relied on RNA isolated from PBMCs. The sequencing here drew on peripheral blood mononuclear cells (PBMCs), taken when the disease was refractory, from a patient treated with antithyroid drugs. Every receptor here comes from a female donor with Graves disease.

The V call is TRBV7-9, the J call TRBJ2-5, with D possibly matching TRBD1 (5 bases). V lost 2 bases, J lost 5 bases, and 15 bases lay in between. CDR3 length: 15 amino acids. Germline CDR1 and CDR2: SEHNR and FQNEAQ (reference sequence). The CDR3: CASSLTGTLGETQYF. CDR3 bases: TGTGCCAGCAGCTTAACAGGAACTTTGGGGGAGACCCAGTACTTC.

In this sample, this clonotype turned up many times. This chain uses TRBV27 with TRBJ1-5; D call uncertain. Germline CDR1 MNHEY, CDR2 SMNVEV (reference sequence). The CDR3 has 13 residues. The V gene lost 2 bases and the J gene lost 5 bases, with 7 bases spanning the gap. The chain's CDR3 is CASSLGLYQPQHF. The CDR3 DNA sequence: TGTGCCAGCAGTTTAGGTCTCTATCAGCCCCAGCATTTT.

In this sample, this clonotype turned up many times. The CDR3 DNA reads TGCAGTGCTAGAGAGTCGGGACAGGGTACCCTCGAGCAGTACTTC. Its translation: CSARESGQGTLEQYF. This sequence joins TRBV20-1 and TRBJ2-7, with TRBD1 identical over 9 bases. This CDR3 comprises 15 residues. The J segment lost 6 bases and the V segment lost 0 bases, leaving 9 bases of the junction unmatched. CDR1 DFQATT and CDR2 SNEGSKA come from the germline V gene (reference sequence).

This clonotype was counted at least ten times. This chain links TRBV6-5 with TRBJ1-4; D call uncertain. Trimming took 4 bases from V and 0 from J, leaving 6 bases between them. In germline, CDR1 is MNHEY, CDR2 SVGAGI. This CDR3 is 14 amino acids long. This CDR3 reads CASSLSATNEKLFF. The DNA for the CDR3 is TGTGCCAGCAGTTTAAGTGCAACTAATGAAAAACTGTTTTTT.

Concerning this clonotype: Just one base apart from a much larger clone, this may be a read error. V and J are TRBV6-1 and TRBJ2-5, with D perhaps matching TRBD2 (6 bases). The V and J ends lost 6 bases and 4 bases respectively, with 12 bases between them. Germline V lookup: CDR1 MNHNS, CDR2 SASEGT. This CDR3 spans 13 amino acids. For the CDR3, the DNA is TGTGCCAGCAGGAAGGACGGGGGAGAGACCCAGTACTTC. It yields the protein CASRKDGGETQYF.

This clonotype occurred many times. V usage is TRBV12-3 or TRBV12-4 and J usage is TRBJ2-2, with D possibly matching TRBD1 (5 bases). Trimming cost V 7 bases and J 5 bases, with 14 bases left between them. The CDR3 spans 14 residues. The chain's CDR3 is CASTLTQGTGELFF. CDR3 coding DNA: TGTGCCAGCACCTTAACGCAGGGAACCGGGGAGCTGTTTTTT.

Ten or more counts support this clonotype. The CDR3 nucleotides are TGTGCCAGCAGTGACGGGGGAAGAGAGACCCAGTACTTC. Amino acid sequence: CASSDGGRETQYF. The chain links TRBV6-2 or TRBV6-3 to TRBJ2-5, with a weak D call TRBD2 (6 bases). The CDR3 has 13 residues. CDR1 is MNHEY and CDR2 is SVGEGT in the germline V gene. The V gene lost 5 bases and the J gene lost 4 bases, with 11 bases spanning the gap.

The V and J genes are TRBV9 and TRBJ2-5; possibly TRBD1 for D (6 bases). Per germline, CDR1 SGDLS and CDR2 YYNGEE. The V end lost 2 bases, the J end lost 3 bases, and 14 bases lay between the germline ends. The CDR3 spans 15 residues. The CDR3 region has the DNA TGTGCCAGCAGCGTTGGCACCTCAGGGGAAGAGACCCAGTACTTC. Residues: CASSVGTSGEETQYF.

This clonotype was seen a single time. At one end, the junction sequence differs from germline, possibly due to a read error. The gene calls are TRBV28 and TRBJ2-7, with D possibly being TRBD1 (5 bases). The CDR3 totals 15 residues. Germline loops: CDR1 MDHEN, CDR2 SYDVKM. The CDR3 DNA sequence: TGTGCCAGCAGTTTATGGGGCAGGGTCTCCTACGGGCAGTACTTC. Its protein is CASSLWGRVSYGQYF.

This clonotype was recorded at least ten times. The V gene is TRBV7-2, the J gene TRBJ2-2; no reliable D call. CDR1 SGHTA and CDR2 FQGNSA come from the germline V gene. V was shortened by 3 bases and J by 7 bases, with 12 bases between the two germline ends. CDR3 length: 14 residues. The CDR3, as DNA: TGTGCCAGCAGCTTTCTAGTTCGTGACGGGGAGCTGTTTTTT. Its translation: CASSFLVRDGELFF.

This chain joins TRBV19 and TRBJ2-2; 8 nucleotides match TRBD2. CDR1 and CDR2 from the germline V gene are LNHDA and SQIVND (reference sequence). Unmatched junction bases numbered 7, after V lost 5 bases and J lost 5 bases. This CDR3 spans 15 amino acids. CDR3 nucleotides: TGTGCCAGTAGTGACGGGAGGGCGGGTACCGGGGAGCTGTTTTTT. This gives the protein CASSDGRAGTGELFF.

This chain uses TRBV27 with TRBJ2-6; TRBD1 matches at 9 bases. CDR3 length: 17 amino acids. J lost 3 bases, V lost 5 bases, and 8 bases had no gene match. Germline V gene data show CDR1 as MNHEY and CDR2 as SMNVEV (reference sequence). The CDR3 sequence is CASSPIQGAYGANVLTF. In nucleotides, the CDR3 is TGTGCCAGCAGTCCAATACAGGGGGCGTATGGGGCCAACGTCCTGACTTTC.

This clonotype was found many times. The chain links TRBV28 to TRBJ1-6; 7 bases are a match to TRBD1. Germline V gene lookup returns CDR1 MDHEN and CDR2 SYDVKM. There are 15 residues in the CDR3. Trimming took 5 bases from V and 5 from J; bases not matched to a gene: 6. CDR3 residues: CASSPGGGDNSPLHF. CDR3 nucleotide sequence: TGTGCCAGCAGTCCCGGAGGGGGCGATAATTCACCCCTCCACTTT.

The chain combines TRBV3-1 with TRBJ1-2; 9 bases agree with TRBD1. The V gene's germline CDR1 is LGHDT and CDR2 YNNKEL (reference sequence). The V gene end was trimmed by 4 bases and the J gene end by 8 bases; junction bases not matched to a gene: 11. The CDR3 loop spans 15 amino acids. CDR3 loop: CASSLPGQGSGGYTF. In DNA form, the CDR3 reads TGTGCCAGCAGCCTTCCGGGACAGGGATCGGGAGGCTACACCTTC.

There are many counts of this clonotype. The chain recombines TRBV27 with TRBJ2-5; 8 bases are a match to TRBD1. This CDR3 contains 14 residues. From germline, CDR1 is MNHEY and CDR2 SMNVEV (reference sequence). The V segment lost 6 bases and the J segment 4 bases; nucleotides outside the gene matches: 7. CDR3 protein: CASSPGGRTETQYF. The CDR3 DNA reads TGTGCCAGCAGCCCAGGGGGCAGAACAGAGACCCAGTACTTC.